This T cell receptor (beta chain) was observed in a study of blood T cells in healthy people across ages (dated by TCRdb to 2013 to 2016). Some background on the complete study: Template switching captured roughly one uniquely barcoded TCR beta cDNA molecule per two T cells in model experiments. The study measured age-related changes in TCR beta repertoire diversity using deep sequencing normalized with unique cDNA molecular identifiers. Donors were grouped into four age groups: young (average roughly 15 years), middle-aged (roughly 37), aged (about 60) and long-lived (82). To avoid experimental bias, donors of different ages were spread randomly across the sequencing lanes. For two donors (one aged 18 to 30 and one aged 80 or older), the study analyzed two additional independent replicas of 1 million unique cDNA reads from the same blood draw. Overall study outcomes, separate from this receptor: Estimates of total diversity based on one million sequenced T cells were considered lower bounds and underestimates. Observed TCR beta diversity per million T cells fell roughly linearly with age, and a significant reduction was already apparent by age around 44. Because the CMV infection status of the donors was unknown, age-related changes in expanded clonotypes may potentially have been confounded. There was a strong correlation between observed TCR beta diversity and the percentage of naive T cells measured by flow cytometry. Compared with the aged group, the long-lived group had more naive CD4+ T cells, fewer expanded clones and increased TCR diversity, a pattern suggesting age selection. Since profiling was done on bulk unsorted PBMCs, naive and antigen-experienced compartments could not be conclusively compared.

Trimming costs V 2 bases and J 1 base, and their ends lie 6 bases apart. The germline V gene gives CDR1 as MGHDK and CDR2 as SYGVNS. Inclusive of the bounding cysteine and phenylalanine, the CDR3 is 14 residues long. The read is trimmed to its CDR3 DNA, 42 bases read in frame from base 1. Note on this clonotype: It lacks a known antigen. No clone much larger than this one lies a single base away; base qualities are absent.

The 39 donors, aged about 6 to 90 years, were systemically healthy Caucasian individuals from Russia. Each donor gave about 9.2 milliliters of peripheral blood, drawn into EDTA-treated Vacutainer tubes. PBMCs were isolated by Ficoll-Paque density-gradient centrifugation, with at least 6 million obtained per sample. Trizol reagent was used to extract total RNA from PBMCs, with at least 5 micrograms per sample. The percentages of naive CD45RAhigh/CD27high T cells were determined by flow cytometry on a PBMC aliquot from every donor. The receptor library was made with 5' RACE. TCRdb names Illumina HiSeq 2500 as the instrument used. A second PCR of roughly 6 to 11 cycles was run with a J-beta primer mix and a sample-barcoded 5' primer. Each TCR beta cDNA molecule received a unique molecular identifier from a template-switch 5' adaptor carrying 12 random nucleotides. At least 2.5 million CDR3-containing paired-end reads were obtained from each sample. First-strand cDNA was synthesized from all RNA with the Mint cDNA synthesis kit, primed by a TRBC-specific oligonucleotide. After uracil-DNA glycosylase treatment, a first 18-cycle PCR used universal primers M1SS and BC2_uni_R on all cDNA. In the original analysis: For normalization, 1 million high-quality reads were randomly selected from each sample, with every read carrying a distinct molecular identifier. Reads with shared molecular identifiers were discarded instead of being binned into consensus sequences. MiTCR, set to a Q25 quality threshold and the strictest error-elimination algorithm, was used for CDR3 identification, clonotype clustering and error correction. A nonparametric unseen species model with Euler transformation was used to estimate a lower bound on total TCR beta diversity. The raw public data were reprocessed by TCRdb itself: fastp quality trimming at Q25, MiXCR clonotype calling, in-frame beta chains only. Entries that share a CDR3 protein sequence are merged under the most common genes and DNA. The V and J calls here are based on TCRdb, not the publication. The sample table shows 550,000 to 600,000 distinct CDR3 sequences, and under 55% are seen once. Together, the top ten hold approximately 23% of the sample.

The clonotype comes from a man at least 80 years old in good health. Sequencing used blood. This receptor chain uses TRBV25-1 and TRBJ1-5, with no confidently assigned D gene. At the DNA level, the sequence is TGTGCCAGCAGTGAAATAGTCAGCAATCAGCCCCAGCATTTT. This gives the protein CASSEIVSNQPQHF.